What follows is one T cell receptor beta chain and its context. Its specificity is not known. The source of the sample is a study of T cells in Graves' hyperthyroidism and ophthalmopathy. Study details: Peripheral blood samples were taken at initial diagnosis, prior to any treatment.

The TCR beta CDR3 regions underwent amplification using RNA transcripts as the source. During a first-round RT-PCR of the TCR CDR3, the HTBI primer set was used. MiXCR, run by TCRdb on the multiplex PCR reads, gives a single entry per CDR3 protein. The profile shows hundreds of thousands of distinct CDR3 sequences, roughly a third of them singletons. V shed 2 bases and J 7 bases; nucleotides not matched to a gene: 11. Germline lookup yields CDR1 ENHRY and CDR2 SYGVKD. The CDR3 contains 16 residues. Findings and limits, study-wide: In the blood, most expanded thyroid clonotypes above 0.001 appeared as well.

Not enrolled were patients with uncontrolled infection, other autoimmune disease, pregnancy or lactation. Diagnoses were established using clinical symptoms, serum thyroxine and TRAb, thyroid ultrasound and orbital computed tomography. Sequenced: blood. This TCR derives from a woman aged 40-49 years with Graves' hyperthyroidism. The gene calls are TRBV10-3 and TRBJ2-3; 8 nucleotides agree with TRBD1. The CDR3 loop is CAISEKVDRDQNTQYF. The CDR3 region has the DNA TGTGCCATCAGTGAGAAAGTGGACAGGGATCAAAATACGCAGTATTTT.